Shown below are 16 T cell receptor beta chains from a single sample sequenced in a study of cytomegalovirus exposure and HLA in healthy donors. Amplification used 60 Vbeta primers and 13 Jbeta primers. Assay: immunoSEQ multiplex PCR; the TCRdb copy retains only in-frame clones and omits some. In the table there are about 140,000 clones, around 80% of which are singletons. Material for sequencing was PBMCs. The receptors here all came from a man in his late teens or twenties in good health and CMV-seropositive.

The CDR3 sequence: CASSGGLAGNQYF. CDR3 coding DNA: TGTGCCAGCAGTGGGGGACTAGCGGGAAATCAGTACTTC. The V call is TRBV2, the J call TRBJ2-4, with TRBD2 identical over 13 bases. V was pared by 4 bases and J by 12 bases, with 3 bases of the junction left unmatched. The germline gives CDR1 SNHLY, CDR2 FYNNEI. CDR3 size: 13 residues.

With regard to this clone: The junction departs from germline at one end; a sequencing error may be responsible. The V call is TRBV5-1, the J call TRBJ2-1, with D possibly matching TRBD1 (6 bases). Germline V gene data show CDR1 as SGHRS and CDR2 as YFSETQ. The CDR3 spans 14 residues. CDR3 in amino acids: CASSLGDTLNEQFF. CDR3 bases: TGCGCCAGCAGTTTGGGGGACACTCTCAATGAGCAGTTCTTC.

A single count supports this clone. This CDR3 reads CASSGVGDSYEQYF. The CDR3 DNA follows: TGTGCCAGCAGTGGGGTAGGTGACTCCTACGAGCAGTACTTC. This rearrangement joins TRBV25-1 to TRBJ2-5; D uncertain. The DNA end lines up better with TRBJ2-7; the J call may be wrong. The CDR3 is made up of 14 amino acids. Looked up from germline, CDR1 is MGHDK and CDR2 is SYGVNS.

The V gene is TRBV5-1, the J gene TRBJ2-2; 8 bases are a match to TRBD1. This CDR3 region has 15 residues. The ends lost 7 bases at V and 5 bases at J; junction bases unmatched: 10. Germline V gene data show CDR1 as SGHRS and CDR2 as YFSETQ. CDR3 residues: CASSATGGETGELFF. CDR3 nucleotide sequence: TGCGCCAGCTCGGCAACAGGGGGTGAGACCGGGGAGCTGTTTTTT.

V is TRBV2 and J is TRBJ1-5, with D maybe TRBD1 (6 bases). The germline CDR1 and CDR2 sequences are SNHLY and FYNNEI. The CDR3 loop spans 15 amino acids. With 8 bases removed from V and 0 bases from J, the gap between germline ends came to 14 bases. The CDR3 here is CASRGAKVSNQPQHF. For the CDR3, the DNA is TGTGCCAGCCGGGGGGCTAAAGTTAGCAATCAGCCCCAGCATTTT.

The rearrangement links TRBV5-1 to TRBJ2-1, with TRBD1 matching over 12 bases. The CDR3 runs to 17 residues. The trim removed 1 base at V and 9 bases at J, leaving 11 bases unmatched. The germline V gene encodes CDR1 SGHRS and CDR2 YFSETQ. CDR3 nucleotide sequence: TGCGCCAGCAGCTTGATAGGTAGTGGGACAGGGGGCTTTGAGCAGTTCTTC. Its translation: CASSLIGSGTGGFEQFF.

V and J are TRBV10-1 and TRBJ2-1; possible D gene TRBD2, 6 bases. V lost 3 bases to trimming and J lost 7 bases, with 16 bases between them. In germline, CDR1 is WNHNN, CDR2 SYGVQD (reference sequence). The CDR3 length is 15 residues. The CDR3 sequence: CASSDLSGRGNEQFF. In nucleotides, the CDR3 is TGCGCCAGCAGTGACTTGAGCGGTCGGGGGAATGAGCAGTTCTTC.

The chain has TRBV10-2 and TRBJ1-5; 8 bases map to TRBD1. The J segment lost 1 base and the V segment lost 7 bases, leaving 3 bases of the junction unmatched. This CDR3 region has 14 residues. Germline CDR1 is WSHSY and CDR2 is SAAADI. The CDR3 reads CASTDRGSNQPQHF. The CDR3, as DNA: TGCGCCAGCACCGACAGGGGAAGCAATCAGCCCCAGCATTTT.

The CDR3 loop reads CASSIRGEITNTEAFF. Here the CDR3 DNA reads TGTGCCAGTAGTATTCGGGGGGAAATTACGAACACTGAAGCTTTCTTT. J is TRBJ1-1 and V is TRBV19, with a tentative D call TRBD1 (5 bases). V was trimmed by 3 bases and J by 1 base, leaving 15 bases between them. Per the germline V gene, CDR1 is LNHDA and CDR2 is SQIVND (reference sequence). This CDR3 contains 16 residues.

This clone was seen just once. In DNA form, the CDR3 reads TGTGCCAGTAGCCCGACTAGCGTAGGCACAGATACGCAGTATTTT. Translation: CASSPTSVGTDTQYF. The chain couples TRBV19 to TRBJ2-3, with 8 nucleotides matching TRBD2. This CDR3 spans 15 amino acids. Germline V CDR1 and CDR2: LNHDA, SQIVND (reference sequence). Trimming removed 6 bases from V and 1 base from J; junction bases left unmatched: 6.

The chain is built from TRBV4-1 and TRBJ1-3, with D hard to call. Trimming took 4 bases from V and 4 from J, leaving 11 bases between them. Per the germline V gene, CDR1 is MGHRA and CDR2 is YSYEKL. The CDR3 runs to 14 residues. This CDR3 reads CASSPEAVGNTIYF. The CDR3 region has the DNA TGCGCCAGCAGCCCAGAAGCTGTAGGAAACACCATATATTTT.

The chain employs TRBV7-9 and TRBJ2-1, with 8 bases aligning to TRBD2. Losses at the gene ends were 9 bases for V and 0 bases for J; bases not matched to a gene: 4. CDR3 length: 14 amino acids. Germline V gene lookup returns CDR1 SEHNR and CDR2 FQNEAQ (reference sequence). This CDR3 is CASSLAGSYNEQFF. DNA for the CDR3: TGTGCCAGTTCCCTAGCGGGCTCCTACAATGAGCAGTTCTTC.

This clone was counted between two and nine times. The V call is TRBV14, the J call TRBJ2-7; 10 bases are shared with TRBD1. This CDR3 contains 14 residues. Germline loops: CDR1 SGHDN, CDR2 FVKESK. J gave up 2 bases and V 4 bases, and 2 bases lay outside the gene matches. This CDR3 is CASSPGTGAYEQYF. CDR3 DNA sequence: TGTGCCAGCAGCCCCGGGACAGGGGCCTACGAGCAGTACTTC.

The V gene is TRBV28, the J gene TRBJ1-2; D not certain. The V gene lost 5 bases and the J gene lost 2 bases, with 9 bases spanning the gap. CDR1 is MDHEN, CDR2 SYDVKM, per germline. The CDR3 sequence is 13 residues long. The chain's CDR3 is CASSMRINYGYTF. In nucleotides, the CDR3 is TGTGCCAGCAGTATGCGGATCAACTATGGCTACACCTTC.

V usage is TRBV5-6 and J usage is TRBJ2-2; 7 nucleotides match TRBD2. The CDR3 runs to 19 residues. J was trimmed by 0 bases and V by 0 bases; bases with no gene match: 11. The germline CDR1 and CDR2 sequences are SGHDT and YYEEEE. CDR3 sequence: CASSLAGRIGVANTGELFF. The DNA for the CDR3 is TGTGCCAGCAGCTTGGCCGGGAGGATCGGCGTTGCGAACACCGGGGAGCTGTTTTTT.

This CDR3 is CASSLTGGTNTEAFF. The CDR3 nucleotides are TGCGCCAGCAGCTTGACGGGGGGAACGAACACTGAAGCTTTCTTT. The J gene is TRBJ1-1, the V gene TRBV5-1, with D possibly TRBD1 on 5 matching bases. V gave up 1 base and J gave up 1 base, with 11 bases separating them. The V gene's germline CDR1 is SGHRS and CDR2 YFSETQ. The CDR3 loop spans 15 amino acids.